This TCR beta chain emerged from a study of siplizumab effects on memory and regulatory T cells. Points from the study as a whole: There appeared to be greater diversity in naive T cells than in memory cells, and naive T cells seemed major contributors to the alloresponse. No more than a minor fraction of alloreactive clones could be traced back to unstimulated subsets. Roughly 75-96% of proliferating clones (CD4+ or CD8+) could not be assigned a naive or memory phenotype.

This CDR3 is 8 amino acids long. Germline assignment: CDR1 DFQATT and CDR2 SNEGSKA (reference sequence). Trimming shortened V by 8 bases and J by 7 bases, and 5 bases separated the two germline ends. Per sample, the assay covered 85,000 to 100,000 TCR templates. Libraries were prepared by immunoSEQ multiplex PCR; TCRdb keeps only in-frame clonotypes and omits some of them. The data show 85,000 to 120,000 clones, 92% seen once. In regard to this clone: The antigen remains unidentified.

The chain combines TRBV20-1 with TRBJ2-5, with unresolved D. The TCR sequence derives from a human donor in good health. The sample was CD4+ T cells sorted from blood. CDR3 protein: CSPGTQYF. CDR3 bases: TGCAGTCCTGGGACCCAGTACTTC.